This section outlines one T cell receptor beta chain sequence together with its context. Its specificity is not known. Measured with immunoSEQ multiplex PCR; TCRdb has only the in-frame clones, and not every one. The data contain 150,000 to 170,000 clones, 94% of them singletons. These data belong to a study of OX40 agonist ivuxolimab in advanced cancers. Study context: Ivuxolimab, an agonistic anti-OX40 (CD134) antibody, was given to patients. Recorded diagnoses for dose-escalation patients were hepatocellular carcinoma, melanoma, renal cell or head and neck cancer. More than 35% of patients had received prior checkpoint inhibitor therapy.

Trimming left V 1 base short and J 3 bases short, with 6 bases between. Per germline, CDR1 LNHDA and CDR2 SQIVND (reference sequence). The CDR3 consists of 13 residues. Study-wide results and limits: Clonal expansion was among the lowest in partial responders at 0.1-3.0 mg/kg, especially CD8+.

This TCR came from an adult with an advanced solid tumor such as melanoma, head and neck, liver or kidney cancer. The rearrangement joins TRBV19 to TRBJ1-2; D gene unclear. The material was CD4+ or CD8+ T cells sorted from blood, obtained in a trial of the OX40 agonist ivuxolimab. The CDR3 DNA sequence: TGTGCCAGTAGTATAGTGGGATACTATGGCTACACCTTC. Amino acid sequence: CASSIVGYYGYTF.